This T cell receptor (beta chain) was recorded in a study of shared clonotypes between healthy human individuals. The data were produced by immunoSEQ multiplex PCR, yet TCRdb's version contains in-frame clones alone and is incomplete. The sample has about 820,000 clones; nearly 95% are singletons. Only CD45RO-negative cells positively selected for CCR7 counted as naive CD8 cells, so terminally differentiated effector memory CD45RA+ cells were excluded. The V gene's germline CDR1 is LGHNA and CDR2 YSLEER. The CDR3 has 16 amino acids. The germline V and J ends were trimmed by 0 bases and 4 bases, with 13 bases remaining between them.

The source of this sequence is a man under 40 in good health. The rearrangement links TRBV4-3 to TRBJ2-1; D ambiguous. The material sequenced was naive CD8+ T cells sorted from blood. The CDR3 DNA reads as TGCGCCAGCAGCCAAGAATGGGCCAAAGCATACAATGAGCAGTTCTTC. Amino acids: CASSQEWAKAYNEQFF.